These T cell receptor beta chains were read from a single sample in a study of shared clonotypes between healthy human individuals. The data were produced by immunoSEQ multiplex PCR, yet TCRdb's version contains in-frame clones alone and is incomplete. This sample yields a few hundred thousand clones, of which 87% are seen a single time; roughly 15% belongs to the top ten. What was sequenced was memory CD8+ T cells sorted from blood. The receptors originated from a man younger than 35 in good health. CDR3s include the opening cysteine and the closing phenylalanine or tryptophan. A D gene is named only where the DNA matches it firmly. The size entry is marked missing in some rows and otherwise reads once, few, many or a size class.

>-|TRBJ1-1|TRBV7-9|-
TGTGCCAGCAGCCTTCCCGGGGACACTGAAGCTTTCTTT
CASSLPGDTEAFF
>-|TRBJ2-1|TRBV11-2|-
TGTGCCAGCAGCTTCCTCGACAGATACAATGAGCAGTTCTTC
CASSFLDRYNEQFF
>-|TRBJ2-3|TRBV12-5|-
TGTGCTAGTGGGTGGGGGACCACAGATACGCAGTATTTT
CASGWGTTDTQYF
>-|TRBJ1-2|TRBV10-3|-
TGTGCCATCAGTGATGACCTAGGCAGCGGGGACTATGGCTACACCTTC
CAISDDLGSGDYGYTF
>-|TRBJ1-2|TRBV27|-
TGTGCCAGCAGCCCAGGAGGGTTTGGCTACACCTTC
CASSPGGFGYTF
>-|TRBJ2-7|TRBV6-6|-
TGTGCCAGCAGTTACTCGGCAGACGAGCAGTACTTC
CASSYSADEQYF
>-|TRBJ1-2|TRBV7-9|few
TGTGCCAGCAGCTTACAGGGTTCGGGAGGCTACACCTTC
CASSLQGSGGYTF
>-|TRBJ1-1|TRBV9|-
TGTGCCAGCAGCTCCGAACACGGCGCTGAAGCTTTCTTT
CASSSEHGAEAFF
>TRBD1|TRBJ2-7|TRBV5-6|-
TGTGCCAGCAGCTTGGATGGGTGGACAGGGGAATCCTACGAGCAGTACTTC
CASSLDGWTGESYEQYF
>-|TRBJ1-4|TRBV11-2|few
TGTGCCAGCAGCTCGGAGGGGGACGATGAAAAACTGTTTTTT
CASSSEGDDEKLFF
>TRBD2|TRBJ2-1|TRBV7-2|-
TGTGCCAGCAGCCCGGGACTAGCGGGAGGCAATGAGCAGTTCTTC
CASSPGLAGGNEQFF
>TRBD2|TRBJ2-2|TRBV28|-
TGTGCCAGCAGGCCGACCATAGGGACTAGCACCGGGGAGCTGTTTTTT
CASRPTIGTSTGELFF
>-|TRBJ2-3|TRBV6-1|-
TGTGCCAGCAGTGGGCTTACCGCTAACACAGATACGCAGTATTTT
CASSGLTANTDTQYF
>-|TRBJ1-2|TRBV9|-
TGTGCCAGCAGCGCAGGGGTTGGCTATGGCTACACCTTC
CASSAGVGYGYTF
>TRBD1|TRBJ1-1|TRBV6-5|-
TGTGCCAGCAGGGGCGGGCAGGGGGTTGGTGAAGCTTTCTTT
CASRGGQGVGEAFF
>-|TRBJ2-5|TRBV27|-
TGTGCCAGCAGTCCCTATCAGGGGAGAGAGACCCAGTACTTC
CASSPYQGRETQYF